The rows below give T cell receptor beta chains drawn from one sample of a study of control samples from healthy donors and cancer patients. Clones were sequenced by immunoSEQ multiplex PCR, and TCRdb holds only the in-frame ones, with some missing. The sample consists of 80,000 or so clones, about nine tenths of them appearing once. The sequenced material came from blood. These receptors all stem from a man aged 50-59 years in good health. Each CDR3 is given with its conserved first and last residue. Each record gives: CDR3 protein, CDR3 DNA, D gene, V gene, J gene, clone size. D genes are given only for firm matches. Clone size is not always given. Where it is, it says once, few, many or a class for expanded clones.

CDR3 protein: CASRRGGAEQYF; CDR3 DNA: TGTGCCAGCAGACGAGGGGGAGCCGAGCAGTACTTC; D gene: -; V gene: TRBV6-5; J gene: TRBJ2-7; clone size: once
CDR3 protein: CASSFKGGSSTQHF; CDR3 DNA: TGTGCCAGCAGTTTTAAAGGGGGCAGTTCGACCCAGCATTTT; D gene: TRBD1; V gene: TRBV27; J gene: TRBJ1-5; clone size: -
CDR3 protein: CASSGQSSYEQYF; CDR3 DNA: TGTGCCAGCAGCGGACAGTCCTCCTACGAGCAGTACTTC; D gene: -; V gene: TRBV6-6; J gene: TRBJ2-7; clone size: -
CDR3 protein: CASSYFPGRTSEAFF; CDR3 DNA: TGTGCCAGCAGTTACTTTCCGGGACGAACAAGTGAAGCTTTCTTT; D gene: -; V gene: TRBV6-6; J gene: TRBJ1-1; clone size: -
CDR3 protein: CASSGGGGRGDTQYF; CDR3 DNA: TGTGCCAGCAGCGGAGGGGGGGGCCGAGGAGATACGCAGTATTTT; D gene: -; V gene: TRBV9; J gene: TRBJ2-3; clone size: -
CDR3 protein: CASSPNSGAPLHF; CDR3 DNA: TGTGCCAGCTCACCAAATTCCGGGGCCCCCCTCCACTTT; D gene: -; V gene: TRBV18; J gene: TRBJ1-6; clone size: few
CDR3 protein: CASSYGGDTGELFF; CDR3 DNA: TGTGCCAGCAGTTACGGAGGAGACACCGGGGAGCTGTTTTTT; D gene: -; V gene: TRBV6-5; J gene: TRBJ2-2; clone size: -
CDR3 protein: CASSADRDTEAFF; CDR3 DNA: TGTGCCAGCAGTGCGGACAGGGACACTGAAGCTTTCTTT; D gene: TRBD1; V gene: TRBV2; J gene: TRBJ1-1; clone size: -
CDR3 protein: CASRPPQRGEQFF; CDR3 DNA: TGTGCCAGCAGGCCCCCCCAGAGGGGAGAGCAGTTCTTC; D gene: -; V gene: TRBV12-3/TRBV12-4; J gene: TRBJ2-1; clone size: -
CDR3 protein: CASSHRDRDFRELFF; CDR3 DNA: TGTGCCAGCAGCCACCGGGACAGGGATTTCCGGGAGCTGTTTTTT; D gene: TRBD1; V gene: TRBV7-9; J gene: TRBJ2-2; clone size: -
CDR3 protein: CSSNMNTEAFF; CDR3 DNA: TGCAGCTCAAACATGAACACTGAAGCTTTCTTT; D gene: -; V gene: TRBV29-1; J gene: TRBJ1-1; clone size: -
CDR3 protein: CASREGRGQPQHF; CDR3 DNA: TGCGCCAGCAGGGAGGGGAGGGGGCAGCCCCAGCATTTT; D gene: -; V gene: TRBV5-1; J gene: TRBJ1-5; clone size: -
CDR3 protein: CASSLSGTGNTEAFF; CDR3 DNA: TGCGCCAGCAGCTTGAGTGGGACAGGGAACACTGAAGCTTTCTTT; D gene: TRBD1; V gene: TRBV5-1; J gene: TRBJ1-1; clone size: -
CDR3 protein: CATSDLKLQRGAFF; CDR3 DNA: TGTGCCACCAGTGATTTGAAGTTACAGAGGGGAGCTTTCTTT; D gene: -; V gene: TRBV24-1; J gene: TRBJ1-1; clone size: few
CDR3 protein: CASATVDYGYTF; CDR3 DNA: TGTGCCAGCGCGACGGTCGACTATGGCTACACCTTC; D gene: -; V gene: TRBV6-5; J gene: TRBJ1-2; clone size: once
CDR3 protein: CASSFRGDEKLFF; CDR3 DNA: TGTGCCAGCAGCTTTCGGGGGGATGAAAAACTGTTTTTT; D gene: -; V gene: TRBV7-2; J gene: TRBJ1-4; clone size: once
CDR3 protein: CASSLGGTLYEQYF; CDR3 DNA: TGTGCCAGCAGCTTAGGGGGCACTCTCTACGAGCAGTACTTC; D gene: TRBD1; V gene: TRBV5-4; J gene: TRBJ2-7; clone size: -
CDR3 protein: CAWSRQENSPLHF; CDR3 DNA: TGTGCCTGGAGCAGGCAGGAAAATTCACCCCTCCACTTT; D gene: -; V gene: TRBV30; J gene: TRBJ1-6; clone size: -
CDR3 protein: CASSLKESLGYTF; CDR3 DNA: TGTGCCAGCAGCTTAAAGGAATCTCTTGGCTACACCTTC; D gene: -; V gene: TRBV11-2; J gene: TRBJ1-2; clone size: -
CDR3 protein: CATSDLPGELFF; CDR3 DNA: TGTGCCACCAGTGATTTACCCGGGGAGCTGTTTTTT; D gene: -; V gene: TRBV24-1; J gene: TRBJ2-2; clone size: once
CDR3 protein: CASSQVAASYGYTF; CDR3 DNA: TGCGCCAGCAGCCAAGTCGCGGCCTCCTATGGCTACACCTTC; D gene: -; V gene: TRBV4-3; J gene: TRBJ1-2; clone size: -
CDR3 protein: CASSYSDRATYEQYF; CDR3 DNA: TGTGCCAGCAGTTACTCCGACAGGGCCACCTACGAGCAGTACTTC; D gene: TRBD1; V gene: TRBV6-2/TRBV6-3; J gene: TRBJ2-7; clone size: -
CDR3 protein: CASSRCWNSLGQYF; CDR3 DNA: TGTGCCAGCAGCAGGTGCTGGAACTCTCTAGGGCAGTACTTC; D gene: -; V gene: TRBV21-1; J gene: TRBJ2-7; clone size: -
CDR3 protein: CASSEYVTHVEKLFF; CDR3 DNA: TGTGCCAGCAGTGAATATGTCACCCATGTGGAAAAACTGTTTTTT; D gene: -; V gene: TRBV25-1; J gene: TRBJ1-4; clone size: once
CDR3 protein: CASSAGGTGVNTEAFF; CDR3 DNA: TGTGCCAGCAGCGCGGGGGGGACAGGGGTGAACACTGAAGCTTTCTTT; D gene: TRBD1; V gene: TRBV7-9; J gene: TRBJ1-1; clone size: -
CDR3 protein: CASSDGAVNQPQHF; CDR3 DNA: TGTGCCAGCAGTGACGGGGCAGTTAATCAGCCCCAGCATTTT; D gene: -; V gene: TRBV2; J gene: TRBJ1-5; clone size: once
CDR3 protein: CASSVGLAKYNEQFF; CDR3 DNA: TGTGCCAGCAGCGTCGGACTAGCGAAATACAATGAGCAGTTCTTC; D gene: TRBD2; V gene: TRBV14; J gene: TRBJ2-1; clone size: -
CDR3 protein: CASSWKDRGPYGYTF; CDR3 DNA: TGTGCCAGCAGCTGGAAGGACAGGGGGCCCTATGGCTACACCTTC; D gene: TRBD1; V gene: TRBV7-2; J gene: TRBJ1-2; clone size: -
CDR3 protein: CASSYEYRSNYGYTF; CDR3 DNA: TGTGCCAGCAGTTACGAATACAGGTCTAACTATGGCTACACCTTC; D gene: -; V gene: TRBV6-5; J gene: TRBJ1-2; clone size: -
CDR3 protein: CASSKGFKETQYF; CDR3 DNA: TGTGCCAGCAGCAAGGGCTTTAAAGAGACCCAGTACTTC; D gene: -; V gene: TRBV14; J gene: TRBJ2-5; clone size: -
CDR3 protein: CASSYSTGEKIYSNQPQHF; CDR3 DNA: TGTGCCAGCAGTTACTCGACAGGGGAGAAAATATATAGCAATCAGCCCCAGCATTTT; D gene: TRBD1; V gene: TRBV6-2/TRBV6-3; J gene: TRBJ1-5; clone size: once
CDR3 protein: CASSLISNQPQHF; CDR3 DNA: TGTGCCAGCAGCTTGATAAGCAATCAGCCCCAGCATTTT; D gene: -; V gene: TRBV5-8; J gene: TRBJ1-5; clone size: -
CDR3 protein: CASSPGGFWGGSGNTIYF; CDR3 DNA: TGTGCCAGCAGCCCCGGAGGATTCTGGGGGGGCTCTGGAAACACCATATATTTT; D gene: -; V gene: TRBV7-9; J gene: TRBJ1-3; clone size: -
CDR3 protein: CASSLKTSYEQYF; CDR3 DNA: TGTGCCAGCAGCCTCAAAACATCCTACGAGCAGTACTTC; D gene: -; V gene: TRBV7-9; J gene: TRBJ2-7; clone size: -
CDR3 protein: CASSSMGGSYEQYF; CDR3 DNA: TGCGCCAGCAGCTCAATGGGTGGGTCCTACGAGCAGTACTTC; D gene: -; V gene: TRBV5-1; J gene: TRBJ2-7; clone size: -
CDR3 protein: CASSYSPREAYEAFF; CDR3 DNA: TGTGCCAGCAGTTACTCCCCACGGGAGGCCTATGAAGCTTTCTTT; D gene: -; V gene: TRBV6-5; J gene: TRBJ1-1; clone size: once
CDR3 protein: CASSQVPVTLANQPQHF; CDR3 DNA: TGCGCCAGCAGCCAAGTCCCCGTAACTCTGGCAAATCAGCCCCAGCATTTT; D gene: -; V gene: TRBV4-1; J gene: TRBJ1-5; clone size: -
CDR3 protein: CASSQDDSYTEAFF; CDR3 DNA: TGTGCCAGCAGCCAAGATGACAGTTACACTGAAGCTTTCTTT; D gene: -; V gene: TRBV3-1/TRBV3-2; J gene: TRBJ1-1; clone size: -
CDR3 protein: CASSKQGYEQYF; CDR3 DNA: TGCGCCAGCAGCAAACAGGGCTACGAGCAGTACTTC; D gene: -; V gene: TRBV5-1; J gene: TRBJ2-7; clone size: once
CDR3 protein: CAWTGTLSSNTIYF; CDR3 DNA: TGTGCCTGGACCGGGACACTAAGTTCGAACACCATATATTTT; D gene: -; V gene: TRBV30; J gene: TRBJ1-3; clone size: -
CDR3 protein: CASRPGQGTYEQYF; CDR3 DNA: TGTGCCAGTAGGCCGGGACAGGGGACCTACGAGCAGTACTTC; D gene: TRBD1; V gene: TRBV19; J gene: TRBJ2-7; clone size: -
CDR3 protein: CASSARTGAGYTF; CDR3 DNA: TGTGCCAGCAGTGCCCGGACAGGGGCCGGCTACACCTTC; D gene: TRBD1; V gene: TRBV27; J gene: TRBJ1-2; clone size: -
CDR3 protein: CASSSTHSNQPQHF; CDR3 DNA: TGTGCCAGCAGTTCGACTCATAGCAATCAGCCCCAGCATTTT; D gene: -; V gene: TRBV6-5; J gene: TRBJ1-5; clone size: -
CDR3 protein: CASSIDRGTGELFF; CDR3 DNA: TGTGCCAGTAGTATTGACAGGGGCACCGGGGAGCTGTTTTTT; D gene: TRBD1; V gene: TRBV19; J gene: TRBJ2-2; clone size: -
CDR3 protein: CAWSVRSMNTEAFF; CDR3 DNA: TGTGCCTGGAGTGTACGCAGTATGAACACTGAAGCTTTCTTT; D gene: -; V gene: TRBV30; J gene: TRBJ1-1; clone size: -
CDR3 protein: CASSLEGDSDTYEQYF; CDR3 DNA: TGTGCCAGCAGCTTGGAGGGGGACAGTGATACCTACGAGCAGTACTTC; D gene: TRBD1; V gene: TRBV5-6; J gene: TRBJ2-7; clone size: -
CDR3 protein: CASSLEGRFDQPQHF; CDR3 DNA: TGCGCCAGCAGCTTGGAGGGCAGGTTCGACCAGCCCCAGCATTTT; D gene: -; V gene: TRBV5-1; J gene: TRBJ1-5; clone size: -
CDR3 protein: CASSSSLGRRHF; CDR3 DNA: TGTGCCAGCAGCTCATCTCTGGGACGAAGACATTTT; D gene: -; V gene: TRBV12-3/TRBV12-4; J gene: TRBJ1-5; clone size: -
CDR3 protein: CASSLVAGTDTQYF; CDR3 DNA: TGTGCCAGCAGCTTAGTAGCAGGTACAGATACGCAGTATTTT; D gene: -; V gene: TRBV7-2; J gene: TRBJ2-3; clone size: -
CDR3 protein: CASSLETNYGYTF; CDR3 DNA: TGTGCCAGCAGTTTAGAAACTAACTATGGCTACACCTTC; D gene: -; V gene: TRBV12-3/TRBV12-4; J gene: TRBJ1-2; clone size: -